This record concerns one TCR beta chain sequence. No antigen is known for it. RNA transcripts served as the template for amplifying TCR beta CDR3 regions. A set of HTBI primers served as the primers for a first-round RT-PCR of the TCR CDR3. TCRdb reanalysed the multiplex PCR reads using MiXCR and keeps one entry per CDR3 protein. The table includes some 300,000 distinct CDR3 sequences, roughly an eighth detected once. Germline trimming cut 4 bases from V and 0 bases from J; bases unmatched to any gene: 10. Per the germline V gene, CDR1 is SGHRS and CDR2 is YFSETQ. The CDR3 is 17 amino acids. These data originate in a study of T cells in Graves' hyperthyroidism and ophthalmopathy. Study conclusions and caveats: Ophthalmopathy and stable hyperthyroidism were separated by a 13 V-J model. Appearing also in blood were most of the thyroid clonotypes expanded above 0.001.

Disease duration under 2 months; hyperthyroidism patients were aged 18 to 65. Clinical symptoms, serum thyroxine, TRAb, thyroid ultrasound and orbital computed tomography established diagnosis. Sequenced input: blood. The TCR originated in a woman between 40 and 55 years old with Graves' hyperthyroidism. The chain joins TRBV5-1 to TRBJ1-3; 7 bases map to TRBD1. The DNA for the CDR3 is TGCGCCAGCAGCCTAAATGGGGACAGACGCTCTGGAAACACCATATATTTT. Protein: CASSLNGDRRSGNTIYF.